Each of the 27 T cell receptor beta chains below was sequenced from the same sample in a study of beta chain features in type 1 diabetes. The whole isolated RNA underwent reverse transcription, so sequencing captured expressed TCRB transcripts. Profiled with immunoSEQ multiplex PCR; TCRdb holds only in-frame clones, not every one. The profile shows approximately 250,000 clones, approximately 16% of them singletons. Findings of the study overall: The study found moderately but significantly shorter TCRB CDR3s in all four CD4+ subsets of Type 1 diabetes patients.

Their recognized antigens are unknown. The sample was naive CD4+ T cells from blood. Receptor source: a man aged 25 to 40 with type 1 diabetes.

The chain combines TRBV28 with TRBJ1-5; a possible D gene is TRBD1 (5 bases). Germline V gene lookup returns CDR1 MDHEN and CDR2 SYDVKM. This CDR3 has 16 amino acids. Trimming stripped 1 base from V and 3 bases from J, with 13 bases between. Here the CDR3 DNA reads TGTGCCAGCAGTTTATCCTCAGGGAGGCACAATCAGCCCCAGCATTTT. As protein: CASSLSSGRHNQPQHF.

The J gene is TRBJ2-4, the V gene TRBV29-1; no definite D call. The CDR3 totals 14 residues. Germline CDR1 is SQVTM and CDR2 is ANQGSEA. Trimming removed 1 base at V and 0 bases at J, with 7 bases between. For the CDR3, the DNA is TGCAGCGTTGAAGCTAAACTAGCCAAAAACATTCAGTACTTC. Amino acid sequence: CSVEAKLAKNIQYF.

This clone was counted only a few times. CDR3 in amino acids: CASSLSHAGKKDTQYF. The CDR3 region has the DNA TGTGCCAGCAGCTTGTCCCATGCAGGGAAGAAGGATACGCAGTATTTT. This chain joins TRBV5-4 and TRBJ2-3; perhaps TRBD1 as D (5 bases). This CDR3 is 16 amino acids long. The V gene lost 1 base and the J gene lost 6 bases, with 18 bases spanning the gap. From germline, CDR1 is SGHNT and CDR2 YYREEE (reference sequence).

The chain links TRBV28 to TRBJ2-7, with D possibly being TRBD2 (5 bases). The germline gives CDR1 MDHEN, CDR2 SYDVKM. This CDR3 is 12 amino acids long. Trimming stripped 10 bases from V and 2 bases from J, with 12 bases between. The CDR3 reads CATGIHTYEQYF. The DNA for the CDR3 is TGTGCCACCGGGATACACACCTACGAGCAGTACTTC.

This clone was detected only a few times. CDR3 DNA: TGTGCCAGCAGCCCCCCGGGGGGCCTCTACAATGAGCAGTTCTTC. It codes for CASSPPGGLYNEQFF. V gene TRBV7-2 combines with J gene TRBJ2-1; D may be TRBD2 (7 bases). CDR3 length equals 15 residues. Between the trimmed V and J ends, which lost 5 bases and 3 bases, there was a span of 14 bases. The V gene's germline CDR1 is SGHTA and CDR2 FQGNSA.

This clone was picked up a small number of times. The rearrangement links TRBV5-1 to TRBJ2-5; D might be TRBD1 (5 bases). This CDR3 region has 14 residues. Trimming pared 3 bases from V and 2 bases from J, leaving 11 bases between. Germline lookup yields CDR1 SGHRS and CDR2 YFSETQ. The CDR3 loop reads CASSYRQTQETQYF. CDR3 DNA sequence: TGCGCCAGCAGCTATCGACAGACGCAAGAGACCCAGTACTTC.

This chain uses TRBV29-1 with TRBJ1-3; possible D gene TRBD1, 6 bases. Germline values: CDR1 SQVTM, CDR2 ANQGSEA. Trimming left V 4 bases short and J 0 bases short, with 7 bases between. The CDR3 has 13 amino acids. The CDR3 spells CSVAGVSGNTIYF. CDR3 coding DNA: TGCAGCGTTGCAGGGGTCTCTGGAAACACCATATATTTT.

This sequence joins TRBV29-1 and TRBJ2-5; possibly TRBD2 for D (6 bases). The CDR3 runs 14 residues. Trimming removed 2 bases at V and 0 bases at J, with 10 bases between. The germline V gene has CDR1 SQVTM and CDR2 ANQGSEA. This CDR3 reads CSVEKRGYQETQYF. The DNA of the CDR3 is TGCAGCGTTGAAAAACGGGGGTACCAAGAGACCCAGTACTTC.

This clone has a handful of counts. The chain has TRBV9 and TRBJ1-5; D might be TRBD1 (6 bases). Germline V gene sequence: CDR1 SGDLS, CDR2 YYNGEE. V was clipped by 2 bases and J by 4 bases, with 13 bases between them. This CDR3 has 15 amino acids. The CDR3 spells CASSVGGGTNQPQHF. The CDR3 DNA reads TGTGCCAGCAGCGTGGGGGGCGGGACTAATCAGCCCCAGCATTTT.

This clone was counted only a few times. V is TRBV30 and J is TRBJ2-1, with a tentative D call TRBD2 (5 bases). Germline V lookup: CDR1 GTSNPN, CDR2 SVGIG (reference sequence). The CDR3 runs 17 residues. V was shortened by 1 base and J by 0 bases, with 16 bases between the two germline ends. CDR3 protein: CAWSGPTVGSSYNEQFF. CDR3 bases: TGTGCCTGGAGTGGACCCACAGTTGGGAGCTCCTACAATGAGCAGTTCTTC.

V gene TRBV29-1 combines with J gene TRBJ2-7, with TRBD1 identical over 7 bases. CDR3 length: 11 residues. The ends lost 7 bases at V and 6 bases at J; junction bases unmatched: 6. The germline CDR1 and CDR2 sequences are SQVTM and ANQGSEA. The CDR3 sequence: CSAATGSEQYF. The CDR3 bases are TGCAGCGCCGCGACAGGGTCCGAGCAGTACTTC.

The chain uses TRBV2 and TRBJ2-5; D perhaps matches TRBD2 (6 bases). The CDR3 is 16 amino acids. V lost 5 bases and J 3 bases, leaving 19 bases between the germline ends. Looked up from germline, CDR1 is SNHLY and CDR2 is FYNNEI. The CDR3 is CASSPISGDSKETQYF. The DNA of the CDR3 is TGTGCCAGCAGTCCAATTAGCGGAGACTCGAAAGAGACCCAGTACTTC.

This clone was seen a few times. The chain is built from TRBV9 and TRBJ2-3; 11 bases fit TRBD2. The V gene's germline CDR1 is SGDLS and CDR2 YYNGEE. V was pared by 3 bases and J by 5 bases, with 5 bases of the junction left unmatched. The CDR3 totals 15 residues. The DNA of the CDR3 is TGTGCCAGCAGCGCCACTAGCGGGAGAGGAGATACGCAGTATTTT. It encodes CASSATSGRGDTQYF. Using reference TRBV9 and TRBJ2-3 for the parts outside the CDR3, the full variable domain is DSGVTQTPKHLITATGQRVTLRCSPRSGDLSVYWYQQSLDQGLQFLIQYYNGEERAKGNILERFSAQQFPDLHSELNLSSLELGDSALYFCASSATSGRGDTQYFGPGTRLTVL.

The chain has TRBV20-1 and TRBJ2-1, with D hard to call. CDR3 length: 11 amino acids. The V gene's germline CDR1 is DFQATT and CDR2 SNEGSKA (reference sequence). The V gene lost 3 bases and the J gene lost 12 bases, with 12 bases spanning the gap. The CDR3 DNA reads as TGCAGTGCTAGCGAGCTTTTAGGGCAGTTCTTC. This encodes CSASELLGQFF.

J is TRBJ2-5 and V is TRBV20-1; no clear D gene. The V gene's germline CDR1 is DFQATT and CDR2 SNEGSKA (reference sequence). Trimming took 6 bases from V and 0 from J, leaving 2 bases between them. The CDR3 runs to 10 residues. CDR3 in DNA: TGCAGTGCGCACCAAGAGACCCAGTACTTC. Its translation: CSAHQETQYF.

Only a few counts were recorded for this clone. J is TRBJ2-5 and V is TRBV7-2; no clear D. V lost 0 bases, J lost 2 bases, and 7 bases lay in between. The CDR3 consists of 14 residues. Germline V lookup: CDR1 SGHTA, CDR2 FQGNSA. CDR3 coding DNA: TGTGCCAGCAGCTTAGCGTCAGGACAAGAGACCCAGTACTTC. Encoded protein: CASSLASGQETQYF.

V and J are TRBV2 and TRBJ1-2; 7 bases map to TRBD1. The CDR3 extends over 14 amino acids. Germline lookup yields CDR1 SNHLY and CDR2 FYNNEI. Trimming took 6 bases from V and 1 from J; bases not matched to a gene: 5. The CDR3 region is CASREGQINYGYTF. The CDR3 DNA sequence: TGTGCCAGCAGAGAGGGACAGATTAACTATGGCTACACCTTC.

This chain connects TRBV14 to TRBJ2-5; D gene unclear. V lost 1 base and J 4 bases, leaving 7 bases between the germline ends. This CDR3 has 13 residues. Germline assignment: CDR1 SGHDN and CDR2 FVKESK. CDR3 sequence reads: CASSQGISETQYF. In DNA, the CDR3 is TGTGCCAGCAGCCAAGGAATTTCAGAGACCCAGTACTTC.

This clone was seen more than once but under ten times. The V gene is TRBV7-2, the J gene TRBJ2-1, with 12 bases that match TRBD2. Per germline, CDR1 SGHTA and CDR2 FQGNSA. V trimming: 6 bases; J trimming: 5 bases; junction bases outside the gene matches: 5. The CDR3 consists of 15 residues. The CDR3 sequence is CASRFSSGRDNEQFF. CDR3 nucleotides: TGTGCCAGCAGGTTTTCTAGCGGGAGGGACAATGAGCAGTTCTTC.

This clone has a handful of counts. The rearrangement uses TRBV29-1 and TRBJ1-1; D is ambiguous. The ends were cut back, 0 bases at V and 10 bases at J, with 18 bases in the middle. The germline V gene encodes CDR1 SQVTM and CDR2 ANQGSEA. This CDR3 is built from 14 residues. The CDR3 here is CSVEDPRAIRRAFF. The DNA for the CDR3 is TGCAGCGTTGAAGATCCCCGGGCCATAAGGCGAGCTTTCTTT.

This clone was counted a few times. The chain links TRBV5-6 to TRBJ2-3; D is possibly TRBD2 (6 bases). V lost 4 bases, J lost 4 bases, and 13 bases lay in between. The CDR3 has 14 residues. Per the germline V gene, CDR1 is SGHDT and CDR2 is YYEEEE. In DNA form, the CDR3 reads TGTGCCAGCAGCCTGACGTCGGGAGCAGATACGCAGTATTTT. Its translation is CASSLTSGADTQYF.

This chain connects TRBV6-1 to TRBJ2-1; maybe TRBD2 (5 bases). The V gene lost 6 bases and the J gene lost 0 bases, with 9 bases spanning the gap. The germline V gene encodes CDR1 MNHNS and CDR2 SASEGT. CDR3 length: 14 amino acids. This chain's CDR3 is CASSPGISYNEQFF. As DNA, the CDR3 is TGTGCCAGCAGCCCGGGGATCTCCTACAATGAGCAGTTCTTC.

DNA for the CDR3: TGCAGCGTTGAGGGGGCGGTTGCAGCCCCCAATGAGCAGTTCTTC. This sequence encodes CSVEGAVAAPNEQFF. The rearrangement links TRBV29-1 to TRBJ2-1; possibly TRBD1 for D (6 bases). Germline assignment: CDR1 SQVTM and CDR2 ANQGSEA. CDR3 length: 15 residues. The germline V and J ends were trimmed by 3 bases and 6 bases, with 18 bases remaining between them.

This sequence joins TRBV7-3 and TRBJ2-7; tentatively, D is TRBD2 (5 bases). Per germline, CDR1 SGHTA and CDR2 FQGTGA. This CDR3 contains 13 residues. The V end was cut by 2 bases, the J end by 4 bases, with 9 bases between. The CDR3 reads CASSLSREYEQYF. The CDR3 DNA reads as TGTGCCAGCAGCTTATCTAGGGAGTACGAGCAGTACTTC.

The chain couples TRBV9 to TRBJ2-1; 7 nucleotides align to TRBD2. Germline V lookup: CDR1 SGDLS, CDR2 YYNGEE. J gave up 3 bases and V 1 base, and 7 bases lay outside the gene matches. The CDR3 consists of 16 residues. The CDR3 coding sequence is TGTGCCAGCAGCGTATCCTCTAGCGGATACTACAATGAGCAGTTCTTC. Its protein is CASSVSSSGYYNEQFF.

This clone was seen only a few times. The chain carries TRBV23-1 and TRBJ1-1; no definite D call. TRBV23-1 is marked as an open reading frame, function uncertain. The CDR3 is made up of 14 amino acids. V was shortened by 7 bases and J by 5 bases, with 17 bases between the two germline ends. The CDR3 loop reads CASIQRVGRTEAFF. CDR3 bases: TGCGCCAGCATCCAACGAGTTGGGCGAACTGAAGCTTTCTTT.

There are a few counts of this clone. This rearrangement joins TRBV21-1 to TRBJ2-1. TRBV21-1 is assigned pseudogene status. This CDR3 spans 13 amino acids. The CDR3 region is CASDLASYNEQFF. In DNA, the CDR3 is TGTGCCAGCGACCTGGCCAGCTACAATGAGCAGTTCTTC.